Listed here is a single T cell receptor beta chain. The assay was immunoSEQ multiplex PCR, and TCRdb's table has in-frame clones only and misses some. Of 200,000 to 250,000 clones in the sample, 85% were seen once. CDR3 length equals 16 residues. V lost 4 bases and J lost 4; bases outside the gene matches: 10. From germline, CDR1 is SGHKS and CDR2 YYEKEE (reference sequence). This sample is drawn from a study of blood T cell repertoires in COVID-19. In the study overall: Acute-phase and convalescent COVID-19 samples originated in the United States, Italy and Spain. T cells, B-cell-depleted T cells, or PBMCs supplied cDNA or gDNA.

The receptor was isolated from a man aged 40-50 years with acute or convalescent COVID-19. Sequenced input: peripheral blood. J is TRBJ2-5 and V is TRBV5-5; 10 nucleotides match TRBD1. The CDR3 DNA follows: TGTGCCAGCAGCCATCCGGGACAGGGGCCCATAGAGACCCAGTACTTC. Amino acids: CASSHPGQGPIETQYF.